This note documents a single T cell receptor beta chain sequence. J lost 8 bases, V lost 2 bases, and 2 bases had no gene match. The CDR3 is 14 residues long. Looked up from germline, CDR1 is MNHNY and CDR2 is SVGAGI (reference sequence). These data are taken from a study of PD-L1 blockade in urothelial cancer. Repertoires were generated with immunoSEQ multiplex PCR, while TCRdb's copy carries only in-frame clones and drops some. The sample lists around 27,000 clones, 65% to 90% occurring once. The receptor was isolated from a man between 50 and 59 years old with urothelial cancer. This chain links TRBV6-6 with TRBJ1-3; 11 bases align to TRBD1. Material: PBMCs, obtained around atezolizumab (anti-PD-L1) treatment. The DNA of the CDR3 is TGTGCCAGCAGTTACGGGGACAGGGGGTACACCATATATTTT. This encodes CASSYGDRGYTIYF.